The 30 T cell receptor beta chains given below trace back to one sample, sequenced in a study of T cells in localized non-small cell lung cancer. The method was immunoSEQ multiplex PCR; TCRdb's version includes in-frame clones alone and lacks a portion of them. The sample records about 70,000 clones, roughly 83% being singletons. The sequencing used peripheral blood, collected before any cancer treatment. The receptors stem from a female donor over 55 with stage I lung adenocarcinoma.

The rearrangement joins TRBV7-9 to TRBJ1-2; maybe TRBD1 (5 bases). CDR1 is SEHNR, CDR2 FQNEAQ, per germline (reference sequence). V was cut by 0 bases and J by 8 bases, with 16 bases left in between. This CDR3 is built from 15 residues. Written as DNA, the CDR3 is TGTGCCAGCAGCTTAGCCGAGGGACCCAAGGGAGGCTACACCTTC. Translated, it gives CASSLAEGPKGGYTF.

The rearrangement links TRBV28 to TRBJ2-1, with 8 nucleotides matching TRBD2. V lost 5 bases and J lost 9; bases outside the gene matches: 18. The CDR3 has 17 residues. CDR1 MDHEN and CDR2 SYDVKM come from the germline V gene. This CDR3 is CASSPPSGRASFGEQFF. The CDR3 DNA reads as TGTGCCAGCAGTCCACCTAGCGGGCGGGCCTCCTTCGGTGAGCAGTTCTTC.

About this clone itself: A clone one base away is much larger, so this may be a read error. The chain employs TRBV7-3 and TRBJ2-5; D is perhaps TRBD1 or TRBD2 (6 bases each). The J call is in doubt because the DNA end fits TRBJ2-7 better. Germline V lookup: CDR1 SGHTA, CDR2 FQGTGA. The length of the CDR3 is 14 residues. CDR3 nucleotide sequence: TGTGCCAGCAGCTCCGGAGGGGGCTCCTACGAGCAGTACTTC. Its protein is CASSSGGGSYEQYF.

V usage is TRBV7-8 and J usage is TRBJ2-6; 8 nucleotides align to TRBD1. The CDR3 runs 17 residues. Trimming removed 3 bases from V and 1 base from J; junction bases left unmatched: 5. Germline CDR1 and CDR2: SGHVS and FQNEAQ. CDR3 DNA: TGTGCCAGCAGCTTGACAGGGGACCGGTCTGGGGCCAACGTCCTGACTTTC. Translating it yields CASSLTGDRSGANVLTF.

The chain is built from TRBV25-1 and TRBJ2-3; 9 bases agree with TRBD1. Germline lookup yields CDR1 MGHDK and CDR2 SYGVNS. V was pared by 1 base and J by 4 bases, with 9 bases of the junction left unmatched. This CDR3 region has 17 residues. The DNA for the CDR3 is TGTGCCAGCAGTGAATTCGTCGGGACAGGGAAGGCAGATACGCAGTATTTT. Protein: CASSEFVGTGKADTQYF.

This clone was counted between two and nine times. This chain connects TRBV7-2 to TRBJ1-1, with TRBD1 identical over 8 bases. The ends lost 7 bases at V and 1 base at J; junction bases unmatched: 5. CDR1 and CDR2 from the germline V gene are SGHTA and FQGNSA. The CDR3 extends over 14 amino acids. The CDR3 protein is CASKSGTGNTEAFF. CDR3 nucleotide sequence: TGTGCCAGCAAGTCCGGGACAGGGAACACTGAAGCTTTCTTT.

This clone was counted a single time. V is TRBV2 and J is TRBJ2-1, with TRBD2 matching 14 bases. With 3 bases clipped from V and 2 bases from J, the junction kept 6 bases outside the gene matches. The germline gives CDR1 SNHLY, CDR2 FYNNEI. The CDR3 runs to 18 residues. CDR3 nucleotides: TGTGCCAGCAGTGAGACTAGCGGGGGGGCCGGGACCTACAATGAGCAGTTCTTC. This encodes CASSETSGGAGTYNEQFF.

This sequence joins TRBV7-3 and TRBJ2-3; D is undetermined. Between the trimmed V and J ends, which lost 2 bases and 5 bases, there was a span of 11 bases. There are 14 residues in the CDR3. CDR1 is SGHTA and CDR2 is FQGTGA in the germline V gene. In DNA form, the CDR3 reads TGTGCCAGCAGCTTAGACCAGTATCTAGATACGCAGTATTTT. Amino acids: CASSLDQYLDTQYF. Drawing the rest from reference TRBV7-3 and TRBJ2-3, the complete variable domain is GAGVSQTPSNKVTEKGKYVELRCDPISGHTALYWYRQSLGQGPEFLIYFQGTGAADDSGLPNDRFFAVRPEGSVSTLKIQRTERGDSAVYLCASSLDQYLDTQYFGPGTRLTVL.

This chain links TRBV9 with TRBJ1-6, with D perhaps matching TRBD1 (5 bases). CDR3 length equals 16 residues. Trimming stripped 3 bases from V and 9 bases from J, with 19 bases between. Germline V gives CDR1 SGDLS, CDR2 YYNGEE. The CDR3 coding sequence is TGTGCCAGCAGCGCGACTGGGGGGATGTTGGGTTCACCCCTCCACTTT. The encoded protein is CASSATGGMLGSPLHF.

The chain is built from TRBV28 and TRBJ1-2; weak D call: TRBD1 (5 bases). With 1 base removed from V and 1 base from J, the gap between germline ends came to 10 bases. The germline CDR1 and CDR2 sequences are MDHEN and SYDVKM. The CDR3 spans 15 residues. The chain's CDR3 is CASSLYRQGNYGYTF. In DNA form, the CDR3 reads TGTGCCAGCAGTTTATATCGTCAGGGTAACTATGGCTACACCTTC.

The chain recombines TRBV12-5 with TRBJ2-3; 8 positions match TRBD2. V lost 1 base to trimming and J lost 4 bases; unmatched junction nucleotides: 7. There are 16 residues in the CDR3. The germline gives CDR1 LGHNT, CDR2 FRNRAP. The chain's CDR3 is CASGLAIAGRADTQYF. The DNA for the CDR3 is TGTGCTAGTGGTTTGGCCATAGCGGGGAGGGCAGATACGCAGTATTTT.

The chain combines TRBV5-1 with TRBJ2-3; 10 nucleotides agree with TRBD1. Germline V CDR1 and CDR2: SGHRS, YFSETQ. This CDR3 comprises 16 residues. Trimming removed 1 base from V and 4 bases from J; junction bases left unmatched: 6. For the CDR3, the DNA is TGCGCCAGCAGCTTGTTGGGACAGGGGTCGCCAGATACGCAGTATTTT. Amino acids: CASSLLGQGSPDTQYF.

This rearrangement joins TRBV11-3 to TRBJ2-2, with 7 bases matching TRBD1. The CDR3 is 16 amino acids. The V and J ends lost 2 bases and 7 bases, in that order; junction bases with no gene match: 10. CDR1 and CDR2 (germline): SGHNT, YENEEA. The CDR3 protein is CASSLKRTGQRGELFF. In DNA, the CDR3 is TGTGCCAGCAGCTTAAAAAGGACAGGTCAACGCGGGGAGCTGTTTTTT.

CDR3: CASRTNLGEFLGKNIQYF. Here the CDR3 DNA reads TGTGCCAGCAGGACGAATCTTGGGGAGTTTTTAGGCAAAAACATTCAGTACTTC. The chain links TRBV28 to TRBJ2-4, with TRBD2 as a possible D gene (5 bases). V lost 6 bases to trimming and J lost 3 bases, with 24 bases between them. Germline CDR1 is MDHEN and CDR2 is SYDVKM. This CDR3 has 18 residues.

The chain recombines TRBV4-1 with TRBJ1-5; 7 bases are shared with TRBD1. Germline V gene sequence: CDR1 MGHRA, CDR2 YSYEKL. This CDR3 contains 15 residues. V shed 4 bases and J 5 bases; nucleotides not matched to a gene: 8. The CDR3 DNA reads as TGCGCCAGCAGCCGGGAGGGACAGCTGGATCAGCCCCAGCATTTT. Its translation: CASSREGQLDQPQHF.

The chain couples TRBV28 to TRBJ2-4; D is possibly TRBD1 (6 bases). CDR1 and CDR2 (germline): MDHEN, SYDVKM. V lost 5 bases and J 0 bases, leaving 17 bases between the germline ends. The CDR3 is 17 amino acids. The DNA for the CDR3 is TGTGCCAGCAGTCACCCATCGGACAGATTAGCCAAAAACATTCAGTACTTC. Encoded protein: CASSHPSDRLAKNIQYF.

The V gene is TRBV19, the J gene TRBJ2-7; D remains ambiguous. The V gene lost 3 bases and the J gene lost 1 base, with 10 bases spanning the gap. In germline, CDR1 is LNHDA, CDR2 SQIVND (reference sequence). This CDR3 has 14 amino acids. CDR3 protein: CASSIQSDSYEQYF. In DNA, the CDR3 is TGTGCCAGTAGTATCCAGAGTGATTCCTACGAGCAGTACTTC.

The chain combines TRBV7-9 with TRBJ2-2, with 8 bases lining up with TRBD2. The CDR3 runs to 15 residues. V gave up 2 bases and J gave up 4 bases; unmatched junction bases: 3. Germline V gene sequence: CDR1 SEHNR, CDR2 FQNEAQ (reference sequence). The CDR3 reads CASSLLLAGTGELFF. The CDR3 DNA is TGTGCCAGCAGCTTACTGCTAGCGGGCACCGGGGAGCTGTTTTTT.

J is TRBJ1-1 and V is TRBV6-5, with D unresolved. CDR3 length equals 11 residues. V was trimmed by 6 bases and J by 2 bases, leaving 4 bases between them. Germline V lookup: CDR1 MNHEY, CDR2 SVGAGI. CDR3: CASRYNTEAFF. In DNA form, the CDR3 reads TGTGCCAGCAGGTATAACACTGAAGCTTTCTTT.

This chain connects TRBV5-1 to TRBJ2-3; D is uncertain. Germline lookup yields CDR1 SGHRS and CDR2 YFSETQ. With 5 bases removed from V and 0 bases from J, the gap between germline ends came to 10 bases. The CDR3 is 14 amino acids. CDR3 sequence (DNA): TGCGCCAGCAGTCCCTCGACCAGCACAGATACGCAGTATTTT. It translates to CASSPSTSTDTQYF.

The chain employs TRBV27 and TRBJ1-1; 10 bases align to TRBD1. CDR1 MNHEY and CDR2 SMNVEV come from the germline V gene (reference sequence). The junction had 10 bases not matched to a gene; V was cut back by 1 base and J by 5 bases. The CDR3 is made up of 17 amino acids. The CDR3 loop reads CASSLFLTGGPRTEAFF. Written as DNA, the CDR3 is TGTGCCAGCAGTTTATTCCTGACAGGGGGCCCAAGGACTGAAGCTTTCTTT.

The chain links TRBV9 to TRBJ1-1, with unresolved D. CDR3 length: 13 residues. The V end lost 0 bases, the J end lost 3 bases, and 6 bases lay between the germline ends. Germline V lookup: CDR1 SGDLS, CDR2 YYNGEE. The CDR3 nucleotides read TGTGCCAGCAGCGTAGAGGCGGACACTGAAGCTTTCTTT. Protein sequence: CASSVEADTEAFF. Drawing the rest from reference TRBV9 and TRBJ1-1, the complete variable domain is DSGVTQTPKHLITATGQRVTLRCSPRSGDLSVYWYQQSLDQGLQFLIQYYNGEERAKGNILERFSAQQFPDLHSELNLSSLELGDSALYFCASSVEADTEAFFGQGTRLTVV.

This clone was recorded a few times. Other nucleotide sequences in the sample specify the same CDR3. The chain carries TRBV5-1 and TRBJ2-5; perhaps D is TRBD1 or TRBD2 (7 bases each). With 2 bases removed from V and 5 bases from J, the gap between germline ends came to 16 bases. Germline CDR1 SGHRS, CDR2 YFSETQ. CDR3 length equals 15 residues. The CDR3 DNA reads TGCGCCAGCAGCTTTTGGGAGGGGGCCGGGGAGACCCAGTACTTC. Translating gives CASSFWEGAGETQYF.

The rearrangement uses TRBV6-6 and TRBJ2-5; the match to TRBD1 covers 11 bases. The J call is doubtful: the DNA matches TRBJ2-7 better. The CDR3 has 14 residues. Germline CDR1 reads MNHNY; CDR2 reads SVGAGI (reference sequence). The CDR3 sequence: CASRGTGGSYEQYF. In DNA form, the CDR3 reads TGTGCCAGCAGAGGGACAGGGGGCTCCTACGAGCAGTACTTC.

This chain links TRBV19 with TRBJ1-1; 10 nucleotides match TRBD1. J was trimmed by 5 bases and V by 5 bases; bases with no gene match: 14. The germline V gene has CDR1 LNHDA and CDR2 SQIVND (reference sequence). This CDR3 has 17 residues. The CDR3 region is CASSFRQGAGGGTEAFF. CDR3 DNA sequence: TGTGCCAGTAGTTTCAGACAGGGGGCTGGTGGAGGGACTGAAGCTTTCTTT.

The chain joins TRBV25-1 to TRBJ1-6, with a weak D call TRBD1 (6 bases). Germline V gene lookup returns CDR1 MGHDK and CDR2 SYGVNS. The V gene lost 5 bases and the J gene lost 3 bases, with 14 bases spanning the gap. This CDR3 is 16 amino acids long. This chain's CDR3 is CASSFRGGFYNSPLHF. CDR3 bases: TGTGCCAGCAGTTTCCGGGGGGGCTTCTATAATTCACCCCTCCACTTT.

V usage is TRBV5-1 and J usage is TRBJ2-1, with 11 positions matching TRBD2. The CDR3 totals 16 residues. V shed 4 bases and J 4 bases; nucleotides not matched to a gene: 7. Germline-derived CDR1 and CDR2 are SGHRS and YFSETQ. In DNA form, the CDR3 reads TGCGCCAGCAGCCCGCAACTAGCGGGAGCTTACAATGAGCAGTTCTTC. Encoded protein: CASSPQLAGAYNEQFF.

This clone was counted a few times. This sequence joins TRBV2 and TRBJ1-5; 7 nucleotides line up with TRBD1. Looked up from germline, CDR1 is SNHLY and CDR2 is FYNNEI. V shed 4 bases and J 7 bases; nucleotides not matched to a gene: 7. The CDR3 spans 14 residues. CDR3 nucleotide sequence: TGTGCCAGCAGTGGACAGGGCGGGGGGCAGCCCCAGCATTTT. As protein: CASSGQGGGQPQHF.

This chain joins TRBV27 and TRBJ2-5; D remains unclear. The CDR3 covers 12 residues. Germline values: CDR1 MNHEY, CDR2 SMNVEV (reference sequence). V was pared by 8 bases and J by 1 base, with 8 bases between. The CDR3, as DNA: TGTGCCAGCGGGTATGTCCAAGAGACCCAGTACTTC. Protein product: CASGYVQETQYF.

The gene calls are TRBV18 and TRBJ1-3, with D uncertain. Germline V lookup: CDR1 KGHSH, CDR2 LQKENI. V lost 3 bases and J 0 bases, leaving 9 bases between the germline ends. The CDR3 contains 15 residues. This CDR3 is CASSPGGDSGNTIYF. In nucleotides, the CDR3 is TGTGCCAGCTCACCCGGTGGGGACTCTGGAAACACCATATATTTT.